One and the same sample provided the 9 T cell receptor beta chains below, sequenced in a study of blood T cell repertoires in COVID-19 (dated by TCRdb to the early 2020s). The library was prepared using the immunoSEQ multiplex PCR assay. TCRdb holds this immuneACCESS table with in-frame rearrangements only. Some clones are missing; in checked studies, unresolved V genes explain under half, and the rest has no known cause. This sample gives about 230,000 clones in total; 85% to 90% of them show up just once. The biggest ten clones account for around 10% of the sample. Sequencing was performed on peripheral blood. These receptors came from a man aged 45 to 65 with COVID-19, enrolled during active disease.

The V call is TRBV19, the J call TRBJ1-3; maybe TRBD1 (6 bases). CDR1 and CDR2 (germline): LNHDA, SQIVND (reference sequence). The CDR3 contains 18 residues. The V end was cut by 0 bases, the J end by 2 bases, with 17 bases between. CDR3 coding DNA: TGTGCCAGTAGTATAGACCAAGGGGGAACAGCGGCTGGAAACACCATATATTTT. It encodes CASSIDQGGTAAGNTIYF.

The chain joins TRBV27 to TRBJ1-1; weak D call: TRBD1 (5 bases). The V gene's germline CDR1 is MNHEY and CDR2 SMNVEV (reference sequence). The CDR3 extends over 16 amino acids. V shed 6 bases and J shed 4 bases, with 21 bases lying between them. The CDR3, as DNA: TGTGCCAGCAGACATCTACCCACCAGGGAAGTCACTGAAGCTTTCTTT. Protein: CASRHLPTREVTEAFF.

This clone occurred a few times. The V and J genes are TRBV9 and TRBJ1-3, with 7 bases identical to TRBD1. Germline V gives CDR1 SGDLS, CDR2 YYNGEE. V shed 6 bases, J shed 4 bases, and the junction held 10 bases outside the gene matches. This CDR3 spans 15 amino acids. The CDR3 loop is CASTSEGARGNTIYF. The DNA of the CDR3 is TGTGCCAGCACCTCTGAGGGGGCGCGCGGAAACACCATATATTTT.

The chain uses TRBV19 and TRBJ1-5; D is uncertain. This CDR3 region has 13 residues. V gave up 5 bases and J gave up 0 bases, with 5 bases separating them. The germline V gene has CDR1 LNHDA and CDR2 SQIVND (reference sequence). This CDR3 reads CASSSNSNQPQHF. The CDR3 DNA sequence: TGTGCCAGTAGTTCAAATAGCAATCAGCCCCAGCATTTT.

This clone showed up just once. The chain has TRBV4-2 and TRBJ2-1; 12 nucleotides agree with TRBD2. Germline CDR1 reads LGHNA; CDR2 reads YNFKEQ. The CDR3 totals 17 residues. V lost 4 bases and J lost 1; bases outside the gene matches: 5. CDR3 protein: CASSPGTSGLSYNEQFF. The CDR3 DNA follows: TGTGCCAGCAGCCCTGGGACTAGCGGGCTTTCCTACAATGAGCAGTTCTTC.

The chain is built from TRBV12-3 or TRBV12-4 and TRBJ1-2; 7 positions match TRBD1. V shed 5 bases and J 4 bases; nucleotides not matched to a gene: 4. The CDR3 sequence is 13 residues long. The CDR3: CASSQQGSYGYTF. The CDR3 nucleotides read TGTGCCAGCAGTCAACAGGGGAGCTATGGCTACACCTTC.

This clone was recorded only once. The chain carries TRBV9 and TRBJ2-1; TRBD2 is a possible D gene (5 bases). The CDR3 is made up of 15 amino acids. The germline CDR1 and CDR2 sequences are SGDLS and YYNGEE. The V end was cut by 0 bases, the J end by 12 bases, with 19 bases between. CDR3 nucleotides: TGTGCCAGCAGCGTAGGTTTGGGTCAGCGGTCTTGGCAGTTCTTC. This translates into CASSVGLGQRSWQFF.

The rearrangement joins TRBV29-1 to TRBJ1-4; 12 bases match TRBD1. V shed 6 bases and J 10 bases; nucleotides not matched to a gene: 15. This CDR3 comprises 16 residues. The germline V gene has CDR1 SQVTM and CDR2 ANQGSEA. CDR3: CSVIPGQGAQQGKLFF. The CDR3 bases are TGCAGCGTGATACCGGGACAGGGGGCCCAACAAGGAAAACTGTTTTTT.

The gene calls are TRBV30 and TRBJ1-4, with D perhaps TRBD1 (6 bases). Germline CDR1 GTSNPN, CDR2 SVGIG (reference sequence). Trimming took 0 bases from V and 6 from J, leaving 8 bases between them. CDR3 length: 13 residues. CDR3 DNA sequence: TGTGCCTGGAGTGTACAGGGATATGAAAAACTGTTTTTT. It yields the protein CAWSVQGYEKLFF.